This is a list of T cell receptor beta chains from one sample in a study of blood T cells in healthy people across ages. MiXCR, applied by TCRdb to the 5' RACE reads, yields one record per CDR3 protein. This sample carries 780,000 or so distinct CDR3 sequences, around 25% of them seen once, and the ten largest clones take under 4%. The same sample was also studied in work on T cells of mothers and their children.

Source material: blood. All receptors come from a boy aged 5-17 years in good health. The CDR3 runs from the conserved cysteine through the conserved F or W. Fields, in order: D gene, V gene, clone size, CDR3 length, J gene, CDR3 protein, CDR3 DNA. The D gene is left open where the match is weak. Clone size is given for some rows only: seen once, a few or many times, or a class if the clone is expanded.

D: .; V: TRBV4-1; size: .; length: 18; J: TRBJ1-3; CDR3: CASSQDSGNGGSGNTKYF; DNA: TGCGCCAGCAGCCAAGATTCCGGTAACGGGGGCTCTGGAAACACCAAATATTTT
D: .; V: TRBV12-5; size: .; length: 13; J: TRBJ2-5; CDR3: CASGLVRRETQYF; DNA: TGTGCTAGTGGTTTGGTACGGAGGGAGACCCAGTACTTC
D: TRBD2; V: TRBV28; size: few; length: 15; J: TRBJ2-3; CDR3: CASSSTSGSPDTQYF; DNA: TGTGCCAGCAGCTCCACTAGCGGGAGTCCGGATACGCAGTATTTT
D: .; V: TRBV4-1; size: .; length: 14; J: TRBJ1-3; CDR3: CASSQVHRESTIYF; DNA: TGCGCCAGCAGCCAAGTTCACAGGGAGAGCACCATATATTTT
D: .; V: TRBV7-2; size: few; length: 17; J: TRBJ2-5; CDR3: CASSLWPGSVSRETQYF; DNA: TGTGCCAGCAGCTTATGGCCGGGAAGCGTTTCTCGGGAGACCCAGTACTTC
D: TRBD2; V: TRBV3-1; size: .; length: 15; J: TRBJ2-1; CDR3: CASSLLAGARNEQFF; DNA: TGTGCCAGCAGCTTACTAGCGGGAGCGAGGAATGAGCAGTTCTTC
D: .; V: TRBV5-1; size: many; length: 14; J: TRBJ1-1; CDR3: CASSLWTANTEAFF; DNA: TGCGCCAGCAGCTTGTGGACCGCGAACACTGAAGCTTTCTTT
D: TRBD1; V: TRBV12-3/TRBV12-4; size: .; length: 13; J: TRBJ1-1; CDR3: CASRDRGPTEAFF; DNA: TGTGCCAGCAGGGACAGGGGGCCCACTGAAGCTTTCTTT
D: .; V: TRBV7-9; size: .; length: 13; J: TRBJ2-7; CDR3: CASSLMGTAEQYF; DNA: TGTGCCAGCAGCTTAATGGGTACGGCCGAGCAGTACTTC
D: .; V: TRBV4-3; size: .; length: 18; J: TRBJ2-1; CDR3: CASSQEGWKGTGYNEQFF; DNA: TGCGCCAGCAGCCAAGAAGGATGGAAGGGAACGGGGTACAATGAGCAGTTCTTC
D: TRBD1; V: TRBV7-2; size: .; length: 15; J: TRBJ1-2; CDR3: CASSLDLQGAYGYTF; DNA: TGTGCCAGCAGCCTTGACTTACAGGGGGCCTATGGCTACACCTTC
D: TRBD1; V: TRBV6-1; size: .; length: 13; J: TRBJ2-2; CDR3: CANSSTGDRELFF; DNA: TGTGCCAACAGTTCTACAGGGGACCGGGAGCTGTTTTTT
D: .; V: TRBV27; size: .; length: 13; J: TRBJ1-5; CDR3: CASSFTQNQPQHF; DNA: TGTGCCAGCAGTTTCACACAGAATCAGCCCCAGCATTTT
D: TRBD2; V: TRBV20-1; size: .; length: 17; J: TRBJ2-1; CDR3: CSAITSGGTLTYNEQFF; DNA: TGCAGTGCCATTACTAGCGGGGGGACCCTCACCTACAATGAGCAGTTCTTC
D: TRBD1; V: TRBV29-1; size: few; length: 14; J: TRBJ2-7; CDR3: CSVEGTGRDYEQYF; DNA: TGCAGCGTTGAAGGGACAGGGCGGGACTACGAGCAGTACTTC
D: .; V: TRBV7-3; size: .; length: 14; J: TRBJ2-1; CDR3: CASSSRGSYNEQFF; DNA: TGTGCCAGCAGCTCAAGGGGATCCTACAATGAGCAGTTCTTC
D: .; V: TRBV14; size: few; length: 13; J: TRBJ1-1; CDR3: CATRDGLNTEAFF; DNA: TGTGCCACCCGTGACGGCCTGAACACTGAAGCTTTCTTT
D: .; V: TRBV20-1; size: .; length: 12; J: TRBJ2-1; CDR3: CSSANEYNEQFF; DNA: TGCAGTTCGGCCAACGAATACAATGAGCAGTTCTTC
D: .; V: TRBV20-1; size: .; length: 16; J: TRBJ2-5; CDR3: CSAQRFGGGRKETQYF; DNA: TGCAGTGCCCAGCGTTTTGGGGGGGGCCGAAAGGAGACCCAGTACTTC
D: TRBD1; V: TRBV7-9; size: .; length: 15; J: TRBJ2-7; CDR3: CASSGRTGTEAEQYF; DNA: TGTGCCAGCAGCGGCCGGACCGGGACAGAGGCCGAGCAGTACTTC
D: TRBD1; V: TRBV5-1; size: .; length: 15; J: TRBJ1-2; CDR3: CASTFTPGQGYGYTF; DNA: TGCGCCAGCACATTCACGCCGGGACAGGGTTATGGCTACACCTTC